The 6 T cell receptor beta chains below were found in one sample sequenced in a study of cytomegalovirus exposure and HLA in healthy donors. PCR amplification relied on 60 Vbeta primers (plus 13 Jbeta primers). TCRdb keeps only in-frame clones here, not all; method: immunoSEQ multiplex PCR. The table lists approximately 31,000 clones, around 87% of them singletons, with around 3% in the top ten. The sample taken for sequencing was PBMCs. All receptors come from a boy younger than 18 in good health and CMV-seronegative.

V and J are TRBV7-2 and TRBJ2-7, with 8 bases identical to TRBD1. The CDR3 loop spans 18 amino acids. Germline loops: CDR1 SGHTA, CDR2 FQGNSA. V shed 7 bases, J shed 1 base, and the junction held 18 bases outside the gene matches. The CDR3 loop is CASTGALGGQVSSYEQYF. The CDR3 DNA sequence: TGTGCCAGCACAGGAGCCCTGGGGGGACAGGTGTCATCCTACGAGCAGTACTTC.

CDR3 sequence reads: CASSLEGLAGTFFF. CDR3 bases: TGTGCCAGCAGCTTAGAAGGCCTAGCGGGGACCTTTTTCTTC. The gene calls are TRBV11-2 and TRBJ2-1; 9 bases align to TRBD2. V shed 0 bases, J shed 16 bases, and the junction held 10 bases outside the gene matches. Germline CDR1 reads SGHAT; CDR2 reads FQNNGV. The CDR3 covers 14 residues.

J is TRBJ1-6 and V is TRBV6-1, with D perhaps TRBD1 (5 bases). The CDR3 runs 15 residues. Trimming cost V 4 bases and J 9 bases, with 16 bases left between them. Germline V CDR1 and CDR2: MNHNS, SASEGT. CDR3 sequence reads: CASSGARTNLSPLHF. The CDR3 DNA sequence: TGTGCCAGCAGTGGGGCCCGGACAAACCTTTCACCCCTCCACTTT.

The chain combines TRBV27 with TRBJ2-1, with 14 bases matching TRBD2. CDR3 length equals 18 residues. V trimming: 6 bases; J trimming: 4 bases; junction bases outside the gene matches: 11. Germline CDR1 is MNHEY and CDR2 is SMNVEV (reference sequence). The CDR3 bases are TGTGCCAGCAGCCTCAGGACTAGCGGGGGGCTCACTTACAATGAGCAGTTCTTC. This codes for CASSLRTSGGLTYNEQFF.

The rearrangement links TRBV2 to TRBJ1-5, with 7 bases that match TRBD1. CDR1 and CDR2 from the germline V gene are SNHLY and FYNNEI. The CDR3 totals 13 residues. V lost 7 bases to trimming and J lost 3 bases; unmatched junction nucleotides: 3. The CDR3 reads CASTGGINQPQHF. For the CDR3, the DNA is TGTGCCAGCACAGGGGGGATCAATCAGCCCCAGCATTTT.

V is TRBV6-6 and J is TRBJ1-4; 9 bases map to TRBD1. CDR3 size: 15 residues. CDR1 and CDR2 from the germline V gene are MNHNY and SVGAGI (reference sequence). V shed 5 bases and J 4 bases; nucleotides not matched to a gene: 5. CDR3 protein: CASSRRTGDNEKLFF. In DNA form, the CDR3 reads TGTGCCAGCAGTAGACGGACAGGGGATAATGAAAAACTGTTTTTT.